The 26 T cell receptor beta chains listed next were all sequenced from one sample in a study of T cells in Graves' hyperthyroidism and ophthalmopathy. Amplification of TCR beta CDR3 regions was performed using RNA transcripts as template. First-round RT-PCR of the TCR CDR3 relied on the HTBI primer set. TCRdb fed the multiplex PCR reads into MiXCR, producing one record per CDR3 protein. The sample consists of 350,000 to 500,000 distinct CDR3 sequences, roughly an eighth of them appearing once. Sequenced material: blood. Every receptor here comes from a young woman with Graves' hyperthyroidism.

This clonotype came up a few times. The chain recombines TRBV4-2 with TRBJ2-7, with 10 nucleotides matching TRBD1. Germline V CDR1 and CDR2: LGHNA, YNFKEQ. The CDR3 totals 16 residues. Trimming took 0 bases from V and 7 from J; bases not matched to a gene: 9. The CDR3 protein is CASSQDMDRGIWEQYF. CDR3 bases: TGTGCCAGCAGCCAAGACATGGACAGGGGGATTTGGGAGCAGTACTTC.

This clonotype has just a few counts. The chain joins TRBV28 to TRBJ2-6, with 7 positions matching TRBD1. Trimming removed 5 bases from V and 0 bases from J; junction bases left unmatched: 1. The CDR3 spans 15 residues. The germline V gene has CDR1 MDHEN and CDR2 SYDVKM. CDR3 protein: CASSPGGSGANVLTF. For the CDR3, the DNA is TGTGCCAGCAGTCCAGGGGGCTCTGGGGCCAACGTCCTGACTTTC.

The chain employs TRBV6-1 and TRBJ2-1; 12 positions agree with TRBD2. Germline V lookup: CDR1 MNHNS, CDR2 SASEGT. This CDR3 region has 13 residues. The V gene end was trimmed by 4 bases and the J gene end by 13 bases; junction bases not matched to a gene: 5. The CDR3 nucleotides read TGTGCCAGCAGTGGGCTAGCGGGAGGGAGACAGTTCTTC. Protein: CASSGLAGGRQFF.

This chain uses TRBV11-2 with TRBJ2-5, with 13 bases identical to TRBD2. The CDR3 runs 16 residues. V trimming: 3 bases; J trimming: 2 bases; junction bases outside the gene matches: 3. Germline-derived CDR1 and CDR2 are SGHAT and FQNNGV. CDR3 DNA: TGTGCCAGCAGCTTCCTGACTAGCGGGAGGCAAGAGACCCAGTACTTC. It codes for CASSFLTSGRQETQYF.

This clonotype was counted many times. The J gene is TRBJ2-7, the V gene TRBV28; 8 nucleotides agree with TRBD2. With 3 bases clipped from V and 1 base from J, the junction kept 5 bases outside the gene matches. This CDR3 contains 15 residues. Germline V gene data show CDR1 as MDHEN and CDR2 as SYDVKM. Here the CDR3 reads CASSFSGRESYEQYF. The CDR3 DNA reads TGTGCCAGCAGTTTCTCCGGGAGGGAATCCTACGAGCAGTACTTC.

Here the CDR3 reads CSARGVSGRAKDEQYF. The CDR3 nucleotides are TGCAGTGCTAGAGGGGTTAGCGGGAGGGCGAAGGACGAGCAGTACTTC. V usage is TRBV20-1 and J usage is TRBJ2-7, with 11 nucleotides matching TRBD2. J gave up 5 bases and V 1 base, and 10 bases lay outside the gene matches. This CDR3 region has 16 residues. The germline V gene has CDR1 DFQATT and CDR2 SNEGSKA (reference sequence).

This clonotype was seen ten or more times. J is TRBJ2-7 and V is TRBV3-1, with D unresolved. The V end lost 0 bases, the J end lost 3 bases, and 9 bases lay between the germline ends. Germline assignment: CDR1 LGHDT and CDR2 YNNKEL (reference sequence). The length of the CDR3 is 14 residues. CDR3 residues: CASSQDQWNYEQYF. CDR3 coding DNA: TGTGCCAGCAGCCAAGATCAGTGGAACTACGAGCAGTACTTC.

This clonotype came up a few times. As DNA, the CDR3 is TGCAGTGCTAGAGCCGGCAGGGCAACGTCTCATCAGCCCCAGCATTTT. Residues: CSARAGRATSHQPQHF. The rearrangement joins TRBV20-1 to TRBJ1-5, with D possibly matching TRBD1 (5 bases). Between the trimmed V and J ends, which lost 1 base and 5 bases, there was a span of 18 bases. Germline-derived CDR1 and CDR2 are DFQATT and SNEGSKA (reference sequence). This CDR3 is built from 16 residues.

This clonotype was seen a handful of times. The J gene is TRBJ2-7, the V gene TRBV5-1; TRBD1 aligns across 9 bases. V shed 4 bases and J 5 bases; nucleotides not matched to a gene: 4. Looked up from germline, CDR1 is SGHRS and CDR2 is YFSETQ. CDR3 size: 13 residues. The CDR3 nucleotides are TGCGCCAGCAGCCTAGGGACAGGGCACGAGCAGTACTTC. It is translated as CASSLGTGHEQYF.

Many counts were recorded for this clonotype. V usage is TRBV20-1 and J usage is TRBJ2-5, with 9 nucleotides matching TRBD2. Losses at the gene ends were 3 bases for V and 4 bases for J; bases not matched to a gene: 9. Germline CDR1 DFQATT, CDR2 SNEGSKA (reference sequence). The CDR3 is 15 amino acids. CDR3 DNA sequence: TGCAGTGCTAGTCGGGTAGCGGGGGAGGTAGAGACCCAGTACTTC. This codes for CSASRVAGEVETQYF.

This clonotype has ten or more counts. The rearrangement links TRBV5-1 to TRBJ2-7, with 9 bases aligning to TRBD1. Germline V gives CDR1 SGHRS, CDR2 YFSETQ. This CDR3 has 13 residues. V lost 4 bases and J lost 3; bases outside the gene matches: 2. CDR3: CASSRQGDYEQYF. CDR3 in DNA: TGCGCCAGCAGCCGACAGGGGGACTACGAGCAGTACTTC.

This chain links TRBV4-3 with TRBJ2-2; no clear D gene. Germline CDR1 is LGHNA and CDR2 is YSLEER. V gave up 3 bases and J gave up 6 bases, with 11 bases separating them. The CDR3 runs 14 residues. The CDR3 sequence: CASSHDRGPGELFF. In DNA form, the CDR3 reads TGCGCCAGCAGCCACGATCGAGGTCCCGGGGAGCTGTTTTTT.

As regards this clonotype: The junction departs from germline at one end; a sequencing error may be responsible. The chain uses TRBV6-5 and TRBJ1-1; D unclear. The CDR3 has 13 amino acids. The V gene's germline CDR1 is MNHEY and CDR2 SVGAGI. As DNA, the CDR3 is TGTGCCAGCAGTTACTCTGAGAACACTGGAGCTTTCTTT. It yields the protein CASSYSENTGAFF.

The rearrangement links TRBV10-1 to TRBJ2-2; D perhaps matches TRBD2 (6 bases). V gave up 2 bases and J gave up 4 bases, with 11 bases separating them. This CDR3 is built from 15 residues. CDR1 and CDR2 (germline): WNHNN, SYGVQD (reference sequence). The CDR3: CASSERRGATGELFF. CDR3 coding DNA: TGCGCCAGCAGTGAGCGGAGGGGCGCCACCGGGGAGCTGTTTTTT.

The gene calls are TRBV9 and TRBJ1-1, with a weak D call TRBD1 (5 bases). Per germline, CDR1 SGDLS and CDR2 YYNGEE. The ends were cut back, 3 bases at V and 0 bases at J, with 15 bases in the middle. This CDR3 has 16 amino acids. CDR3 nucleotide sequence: TGTGCCAGCAGCGCCCCCGGGGGGGGGATGAACACTGAAGCTTTCTTT. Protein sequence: CASSAPGGGMNTEAFF.

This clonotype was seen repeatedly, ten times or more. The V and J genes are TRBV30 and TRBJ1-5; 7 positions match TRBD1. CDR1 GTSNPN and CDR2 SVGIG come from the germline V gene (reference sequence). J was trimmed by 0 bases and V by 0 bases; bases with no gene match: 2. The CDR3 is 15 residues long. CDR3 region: CAWSVQGLSNQPQHF. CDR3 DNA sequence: TGTGCCTGGAGTGTACAGGGGCTTAGCAATCAGCCCCAGCATTTT. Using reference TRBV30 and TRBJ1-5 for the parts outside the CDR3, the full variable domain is SQTIHQWPATLVQPVGSPLSLECTVEGTSNPNLYWYRQAAGRGLQLLFYSVGIGQISSEVPQNLSASRPQDRQFILSSKKLLLSDSGFYLCAWSVQGLSNQPQHFGDGTRLSIL.

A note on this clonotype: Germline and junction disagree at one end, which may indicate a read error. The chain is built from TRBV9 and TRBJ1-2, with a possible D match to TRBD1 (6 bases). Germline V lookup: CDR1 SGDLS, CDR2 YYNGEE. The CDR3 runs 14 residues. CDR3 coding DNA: TGTGCCAGCAGCGAGGGGGGGCAGCCCTATAGCTACACCTTC. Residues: CASSEGGQPYSYTF.

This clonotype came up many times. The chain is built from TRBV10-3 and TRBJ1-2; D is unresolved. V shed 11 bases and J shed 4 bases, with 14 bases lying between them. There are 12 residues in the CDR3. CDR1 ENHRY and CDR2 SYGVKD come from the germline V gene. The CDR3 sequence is CAAFGVGYGYTF. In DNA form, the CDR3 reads TGTGCCGCCTTCGGGGTCGGCTATGGCTACACCTTC.

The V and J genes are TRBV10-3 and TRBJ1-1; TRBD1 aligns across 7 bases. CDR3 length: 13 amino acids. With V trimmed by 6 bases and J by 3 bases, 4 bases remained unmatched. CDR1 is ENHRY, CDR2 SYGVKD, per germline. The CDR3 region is CAIRTGLDTEAFF. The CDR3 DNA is TGTGCCATCAGGACAGGGCTGGACACTGAAGCTTTCTTT.

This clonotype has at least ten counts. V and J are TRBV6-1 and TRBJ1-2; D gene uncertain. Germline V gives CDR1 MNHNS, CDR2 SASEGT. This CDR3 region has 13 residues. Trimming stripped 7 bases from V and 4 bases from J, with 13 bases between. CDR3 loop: CASNEQRSYGYTF. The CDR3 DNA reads TGTGCCAGCAACGAACAGCGATCCTATGGCTACACCTTC.

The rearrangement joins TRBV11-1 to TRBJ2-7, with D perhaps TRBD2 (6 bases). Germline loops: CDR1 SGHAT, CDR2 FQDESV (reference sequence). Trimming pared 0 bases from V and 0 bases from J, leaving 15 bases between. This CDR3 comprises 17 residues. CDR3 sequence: CASSLAGEVLSSYEQYF. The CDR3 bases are TGTGCCAGCAGCTTAGCGGGGGAGGTGCTAAGCTCCTACGAGCAGTACTTC.

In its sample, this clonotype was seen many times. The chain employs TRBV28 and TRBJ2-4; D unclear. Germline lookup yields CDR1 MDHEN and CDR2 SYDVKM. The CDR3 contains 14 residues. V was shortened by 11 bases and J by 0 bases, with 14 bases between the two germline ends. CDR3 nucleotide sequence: TGTGCCGCCTCTTCGGATCTAGCCAAAAACATTCAGTACTTC. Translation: CAASSDLAKNIQYF. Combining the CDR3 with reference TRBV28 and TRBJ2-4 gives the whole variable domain DVKVTQSSRYLVKRTGEKVFLECVQDMDHENMFWYRQDPGLGLRLIYFSYDVKMKEKGDIPEGYSVSREKKERFSLILESASTNQTSMYLCAASSDLAKNIQYFGAGTRLSVL.

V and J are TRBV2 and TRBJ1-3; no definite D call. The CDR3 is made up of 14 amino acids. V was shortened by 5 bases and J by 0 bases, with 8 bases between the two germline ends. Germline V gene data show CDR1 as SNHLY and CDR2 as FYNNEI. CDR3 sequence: CASSYWGSGNTIYF. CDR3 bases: TGTGCCAGCAGTTACTGGGGCTCTGGAAACACCATATATTTT.

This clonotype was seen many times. The CDR3 region has the DNA TGCAGCGGCTCAGCGGGAGGGCCGAGCGAGCAGTTCTTC. Amino acids: CSGSAGGPSEQFF. The V call is TRBV29-1, the J call TRBJ2-1, with TRBD2 matching 10 bases. Per germline, CDR1 SQVTM and CDR2 ANQGSEA. CDR3 length: 13 residues. Trimming took 7 bases from V and 10 from J; bases not matched to a gene: 10.

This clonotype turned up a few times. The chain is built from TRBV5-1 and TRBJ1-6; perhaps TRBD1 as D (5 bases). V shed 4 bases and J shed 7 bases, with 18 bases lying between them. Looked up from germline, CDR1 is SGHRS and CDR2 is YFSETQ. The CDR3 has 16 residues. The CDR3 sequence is CASSEAPGRRNSPLHF. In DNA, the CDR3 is TGCGCCAGCAGCGAAGCTCCGGGACGGAGAAATTCACCCCTCCACTTT.

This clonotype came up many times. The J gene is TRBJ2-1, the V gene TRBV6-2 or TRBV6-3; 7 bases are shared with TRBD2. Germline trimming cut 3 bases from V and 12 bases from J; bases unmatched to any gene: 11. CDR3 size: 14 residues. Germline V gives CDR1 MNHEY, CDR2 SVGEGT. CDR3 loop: CASSYGGSSSGQFF. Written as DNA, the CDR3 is TGTGCCAGCAGTTATGGCGGGAGCTCCAGTGGGCAGTTCTTC.